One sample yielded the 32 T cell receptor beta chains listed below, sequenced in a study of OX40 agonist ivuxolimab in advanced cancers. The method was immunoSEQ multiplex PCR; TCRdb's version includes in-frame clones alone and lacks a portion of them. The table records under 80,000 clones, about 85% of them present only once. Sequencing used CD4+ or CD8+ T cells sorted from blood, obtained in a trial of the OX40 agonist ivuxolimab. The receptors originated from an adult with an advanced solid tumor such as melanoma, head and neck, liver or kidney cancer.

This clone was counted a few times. The CDR3 nucleotides read TGTGCCAGCAGCTTGACTAGCGGGGGGGTGGAGACCCAGTACTTC. The encoded protein is CASSLTSGGVETQYF. V gene TRBV7-9 combines with J gene TRBJ2-5, with 14 bases fitting TRBD2. The germline V gene has CDR1 SEHNR and CDR2 FQNEAQ (reference sequence). The trim removed 3 bases at V and 5 bases at J, leaving 2 bases unmatched. CDR3 size: 15 residues.

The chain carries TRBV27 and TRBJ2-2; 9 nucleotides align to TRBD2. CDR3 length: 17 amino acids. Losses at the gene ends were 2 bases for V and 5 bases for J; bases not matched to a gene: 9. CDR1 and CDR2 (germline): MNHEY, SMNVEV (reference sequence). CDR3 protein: CASSLELAGRKTGELFF. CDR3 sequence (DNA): TGTGCCAGCAGTTTAGAGCTAGCGGGGAGGAAAACCGGGGAGCTGTTTTTT.

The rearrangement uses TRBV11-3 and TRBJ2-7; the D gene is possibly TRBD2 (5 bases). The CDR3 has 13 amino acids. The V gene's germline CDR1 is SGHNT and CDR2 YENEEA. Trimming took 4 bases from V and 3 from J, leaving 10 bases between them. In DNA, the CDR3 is TGTGCCAGCAGCTCCGGGGAACACTACGAGCAGTACTTC. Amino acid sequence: CASSSGEHYEQYF.

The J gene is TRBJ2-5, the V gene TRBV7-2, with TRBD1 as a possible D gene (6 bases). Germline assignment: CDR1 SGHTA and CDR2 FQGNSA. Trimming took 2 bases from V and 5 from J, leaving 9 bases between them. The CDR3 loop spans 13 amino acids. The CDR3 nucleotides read TGTGCCAGCAGCTTACTCAGGGGTGAGACCCAGTACTTC. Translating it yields CASSLLRGETQYF.

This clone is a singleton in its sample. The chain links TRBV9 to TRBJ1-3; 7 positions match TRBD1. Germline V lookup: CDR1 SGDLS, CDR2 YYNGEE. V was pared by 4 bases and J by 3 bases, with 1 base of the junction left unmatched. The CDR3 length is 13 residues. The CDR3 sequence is CASSSGGGNTIYF. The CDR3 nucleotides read TGTGCCAGCAGCTCAGGGGGTGGAAACACCATATATTTT.

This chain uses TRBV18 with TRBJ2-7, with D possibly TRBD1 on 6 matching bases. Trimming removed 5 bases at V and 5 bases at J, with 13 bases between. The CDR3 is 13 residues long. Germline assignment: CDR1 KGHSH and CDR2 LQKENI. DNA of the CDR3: TGTGCCAGCTCAGGAATACAGGGTGACGAGCAGTACTTC. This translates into CASSGIQGDEQYF. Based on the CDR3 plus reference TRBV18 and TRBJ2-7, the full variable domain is NAGVMQNPRHLVRRRGQEARLRCSPMKGHSHVYWYRQLPEEGLKFMVYLQKENIIDESGMPKERFSAEFPKEGPSILRIQQVVRGDSAAYFCASSGIQGDEQYFGPGTRLTVT.

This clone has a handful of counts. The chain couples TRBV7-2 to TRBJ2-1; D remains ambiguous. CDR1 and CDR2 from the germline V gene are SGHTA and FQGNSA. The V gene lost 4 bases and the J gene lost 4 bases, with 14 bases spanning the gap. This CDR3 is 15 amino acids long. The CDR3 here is CASSYDIGLYNEQFF. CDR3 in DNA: TGTGCCAGCAGCTACGACATCGGATTGTACAATGAGCAGTTCTTC.

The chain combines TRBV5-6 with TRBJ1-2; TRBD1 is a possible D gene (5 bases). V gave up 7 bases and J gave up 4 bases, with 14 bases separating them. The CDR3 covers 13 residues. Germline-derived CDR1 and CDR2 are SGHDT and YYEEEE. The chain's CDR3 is CASWPRQSYGYTF. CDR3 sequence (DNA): TGTGCCAGCTGGCCGAGACAGTCCTATGGCTACACCTTC.

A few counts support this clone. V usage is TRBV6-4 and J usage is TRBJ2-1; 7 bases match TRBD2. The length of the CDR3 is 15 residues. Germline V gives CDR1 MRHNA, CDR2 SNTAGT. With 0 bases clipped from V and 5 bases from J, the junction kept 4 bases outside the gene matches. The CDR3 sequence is CASSDSSSGNNEQFF. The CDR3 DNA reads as TGTGCCAGCAGTGACTCGTCTAGCGGTAACAATGAGCAGTTCTTC.

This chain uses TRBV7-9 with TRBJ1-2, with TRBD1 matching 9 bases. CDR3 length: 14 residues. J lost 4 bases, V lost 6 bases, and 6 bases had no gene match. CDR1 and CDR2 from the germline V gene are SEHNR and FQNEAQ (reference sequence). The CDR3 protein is CASSTGGQRYGYTF. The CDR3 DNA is TGTGCCAGCAGTACAGGGGGCCAACGCTATGGCTACACCTTC.

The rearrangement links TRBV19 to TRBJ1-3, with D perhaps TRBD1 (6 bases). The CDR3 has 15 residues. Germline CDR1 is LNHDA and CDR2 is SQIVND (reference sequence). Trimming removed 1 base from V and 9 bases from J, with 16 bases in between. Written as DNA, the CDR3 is TGTGCCAGTAGTATAGCGAGGGGGTCCACAGGCACCATATATTTT. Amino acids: CASSIARGSTGTIYF. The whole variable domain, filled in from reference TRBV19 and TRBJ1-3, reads DGGITQSPKYLFRKEGQNVTLSCEQNLNHDAMYWYRQDPGQGLRLIYYSQIVNDFQKGDIAEGYSVSREKKESFPLTVTSAQKNPTAFYLCASSIARGSTGTIYFGEGSWLTVV.

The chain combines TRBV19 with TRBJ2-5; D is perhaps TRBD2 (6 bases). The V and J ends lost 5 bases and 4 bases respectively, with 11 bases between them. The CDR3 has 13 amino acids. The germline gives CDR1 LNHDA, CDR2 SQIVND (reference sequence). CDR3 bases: TGTGCCAGTAGTTCGACTAGATCAGAGACCCAGTACTTC. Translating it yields CASSSTRSETQYF.

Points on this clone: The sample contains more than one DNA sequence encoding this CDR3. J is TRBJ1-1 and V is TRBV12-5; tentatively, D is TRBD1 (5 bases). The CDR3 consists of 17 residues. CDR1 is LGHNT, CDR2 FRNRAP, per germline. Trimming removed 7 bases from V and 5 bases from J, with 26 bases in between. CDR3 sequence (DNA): TGTGCTAGTGCCCGAATACGGATCATGGGGGGGTGGACTGAAGCTTTCTTT. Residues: CASARIRIMGGWTEAFF.

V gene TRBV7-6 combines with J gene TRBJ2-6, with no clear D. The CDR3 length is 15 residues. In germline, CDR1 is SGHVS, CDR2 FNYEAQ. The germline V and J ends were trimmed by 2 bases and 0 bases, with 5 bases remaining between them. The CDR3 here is CASSLRDSGANVLTF. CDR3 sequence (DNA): TGTGCCAGCAGCTTACGTGACTCTGGGGCCAACGTCCTGACTTTC.

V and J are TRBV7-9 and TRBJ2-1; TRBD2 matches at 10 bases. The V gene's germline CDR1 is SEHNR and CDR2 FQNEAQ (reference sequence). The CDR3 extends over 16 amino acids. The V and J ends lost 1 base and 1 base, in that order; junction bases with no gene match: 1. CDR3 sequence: CASSLVLAGSYNEQFF. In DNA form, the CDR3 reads TGTGCCAGCAGCTTAGTACTAGCGGGATCCTACAATGAGCAGTTCTTC.

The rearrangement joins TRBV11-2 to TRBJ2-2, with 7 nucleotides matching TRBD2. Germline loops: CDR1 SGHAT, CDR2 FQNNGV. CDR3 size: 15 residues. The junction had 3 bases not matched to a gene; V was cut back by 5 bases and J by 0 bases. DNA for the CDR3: TGTGCCAGCAGCCCAGGACTAGCGAACACCGGGGAGCTGTTTTTT. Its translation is CASSPGLANTGELFF.

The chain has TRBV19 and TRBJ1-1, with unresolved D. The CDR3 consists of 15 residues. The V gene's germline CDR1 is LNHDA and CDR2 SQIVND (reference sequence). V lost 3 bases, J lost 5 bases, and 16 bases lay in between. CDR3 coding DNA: TGTGCCAGTAGTATCATTGGGGTGAAAAATACTGAAGCTTTCTTT. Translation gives CASSIIGVKNTEAFF.

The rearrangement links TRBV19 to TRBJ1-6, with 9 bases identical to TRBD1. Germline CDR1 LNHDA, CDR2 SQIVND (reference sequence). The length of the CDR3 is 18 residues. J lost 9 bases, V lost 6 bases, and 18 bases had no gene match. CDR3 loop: CASSLSGQGRRVSSPLHF. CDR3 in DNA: TGTGCCAGTAGCCTATCCGGACAGGGGCGGAGGGTTAGTTCACCCCTCCACTTT.

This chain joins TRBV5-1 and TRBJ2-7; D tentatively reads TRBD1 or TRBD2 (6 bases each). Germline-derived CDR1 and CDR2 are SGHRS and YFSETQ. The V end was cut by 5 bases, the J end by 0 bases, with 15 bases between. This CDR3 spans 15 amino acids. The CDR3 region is CASSRGPGSSYEQYF. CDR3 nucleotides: TGCGCCAGCAGTCGGGGGCCAGGCTCCTCCTACGAGCAGTACTTC.

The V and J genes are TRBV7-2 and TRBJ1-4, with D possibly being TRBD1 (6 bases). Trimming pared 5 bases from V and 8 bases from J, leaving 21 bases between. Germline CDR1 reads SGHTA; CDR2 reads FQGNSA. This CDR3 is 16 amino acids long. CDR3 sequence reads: CASSQWGAGAEEKLFF. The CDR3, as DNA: TGTGCCAGCAGCCAATGGGGGGCAGGGGCAGAAGAAAAACTGTTTTTT. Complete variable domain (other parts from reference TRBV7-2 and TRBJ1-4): GAGVSQSPSNKVTEKGKDVELRCDPISGHTALYWYRQSLGQGLEFLIYFQGNSAPDKSGLPSDRFSAERTGGSVSTLTIQRTQQEDSAVYLCASSQWGAGAEEKLFFGSGTQLSVL.

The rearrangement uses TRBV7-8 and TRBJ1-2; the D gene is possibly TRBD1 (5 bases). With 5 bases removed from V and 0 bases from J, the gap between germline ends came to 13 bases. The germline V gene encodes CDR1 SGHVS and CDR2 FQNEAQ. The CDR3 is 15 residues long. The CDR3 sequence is CASSPRGRANYGYTF. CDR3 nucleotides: TGTGCCAGCAGCCCAAGGGGCCGGGCTAACTATGGCTACACCTTC.

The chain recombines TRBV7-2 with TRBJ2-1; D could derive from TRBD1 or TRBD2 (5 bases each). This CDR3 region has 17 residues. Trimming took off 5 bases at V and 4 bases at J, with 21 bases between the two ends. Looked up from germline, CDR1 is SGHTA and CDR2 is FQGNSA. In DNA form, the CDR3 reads TGTGCCAGCAGCGCCCGGTGGGACCCTCGAGGATACAATGAGCAGTTCTTC. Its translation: CASSARWDPRGYNEQFF.

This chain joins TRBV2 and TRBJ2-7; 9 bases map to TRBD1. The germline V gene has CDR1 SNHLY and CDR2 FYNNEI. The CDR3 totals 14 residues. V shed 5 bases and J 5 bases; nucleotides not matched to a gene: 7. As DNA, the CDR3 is TGTGCCAGCAGTTGGGACAGGGTTGGAAACGAGCAGTACTTC. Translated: CASSWDRVGNEQYF.

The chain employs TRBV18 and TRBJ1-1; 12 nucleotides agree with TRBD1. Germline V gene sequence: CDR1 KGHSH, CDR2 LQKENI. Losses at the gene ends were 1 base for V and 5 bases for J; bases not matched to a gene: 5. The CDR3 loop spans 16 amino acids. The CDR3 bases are TGTGCCAGCTCACCACAAGGGACAGGGGGCGAGACTGAAGCTTTCTTT. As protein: CASSPQGTGGETEAFF.

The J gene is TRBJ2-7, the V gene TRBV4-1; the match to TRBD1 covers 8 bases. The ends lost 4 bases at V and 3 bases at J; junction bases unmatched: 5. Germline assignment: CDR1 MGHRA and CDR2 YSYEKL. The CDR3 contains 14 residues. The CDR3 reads CASSPGTGRYEQYF. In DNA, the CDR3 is TGCGCCAGCAGCCCCGGGACAGGACGCTACGAGCAGTACTTC.

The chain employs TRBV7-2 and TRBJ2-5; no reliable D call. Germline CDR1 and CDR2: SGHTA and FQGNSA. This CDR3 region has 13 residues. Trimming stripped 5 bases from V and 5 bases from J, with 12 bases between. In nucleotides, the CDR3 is TGTGCCAGCAGCGGAGTCGTAGTGGAGACCCAGTACTTC. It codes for CASSGVVVETQYF.

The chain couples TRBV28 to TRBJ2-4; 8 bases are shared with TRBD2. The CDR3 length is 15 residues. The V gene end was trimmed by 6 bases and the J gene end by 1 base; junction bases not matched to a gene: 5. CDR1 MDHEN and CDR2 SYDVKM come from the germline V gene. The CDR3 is CASSPAGGAKNIQYF. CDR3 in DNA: TGTGCCAGCAGCCCCGCGGGGGGCGCCAAAAACATTCAGTACTTC.

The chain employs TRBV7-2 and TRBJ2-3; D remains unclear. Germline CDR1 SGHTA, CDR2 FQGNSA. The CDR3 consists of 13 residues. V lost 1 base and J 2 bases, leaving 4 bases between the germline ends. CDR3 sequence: CASSLVFTDTQYF. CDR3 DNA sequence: TGTGCCAGCAGCTTAGTCTTCACAGATACGCAGTATTTT.

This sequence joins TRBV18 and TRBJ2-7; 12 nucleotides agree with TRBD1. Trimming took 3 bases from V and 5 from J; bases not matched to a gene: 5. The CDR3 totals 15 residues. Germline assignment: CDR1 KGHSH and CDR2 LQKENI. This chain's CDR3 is CASSPAGTGGNEQYF. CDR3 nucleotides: TGTGCCAGCTCACCTGCAGGGACAGGGGGCAACGAGCAGTACTTC.

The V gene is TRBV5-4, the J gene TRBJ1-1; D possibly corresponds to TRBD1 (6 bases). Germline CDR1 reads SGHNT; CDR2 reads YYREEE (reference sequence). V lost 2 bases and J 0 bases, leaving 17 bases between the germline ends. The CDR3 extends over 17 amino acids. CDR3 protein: CASSFSQGPLVNTEAFF. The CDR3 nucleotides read TGTGCCAGCAGCTTTTCGCAGGGGCCGCTTGTGAACACTGAAGCTTTCTTT. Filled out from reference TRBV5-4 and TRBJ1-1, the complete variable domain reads ETGVTQSPTHLIKTRGQQVTLRCSSQSGHNTVSWYQQALGQGPQFIFQYYREEENGRGNFPPRFSGLQFPNYSSELNVNALELDDSALYLCASSFSQGPLVNTEAFFGQGTRLTVV.

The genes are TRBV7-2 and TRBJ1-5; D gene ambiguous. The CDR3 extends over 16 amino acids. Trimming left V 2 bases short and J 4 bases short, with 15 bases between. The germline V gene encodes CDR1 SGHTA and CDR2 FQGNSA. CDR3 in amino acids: CASSLKGKGGNQPQHF. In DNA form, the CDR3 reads TGTGCCAGCAGCTTAAAAGGGAAAGGAGGGAATCAGCCCCAGCATTTT.

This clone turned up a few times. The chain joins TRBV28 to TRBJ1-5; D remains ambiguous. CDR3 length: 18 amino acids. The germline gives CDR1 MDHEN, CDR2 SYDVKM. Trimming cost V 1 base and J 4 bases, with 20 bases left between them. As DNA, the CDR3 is TGTGCCAGCAGTTTATTCCCGCGAAACCGAGGAGGAAATCAGCCCCAGCATTTT. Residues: CASSLFPRNRGGNQPQHF.